This T cell receptor beta chain was observed in a study of CD8+ T cells in alopecia areata. Findings of the study overall: More clonal than normal scalp was lesional scalp, particularly alopecia totalis/universalis.

This CDR3 is 16 amino acids long. V trimming: 3 bases; J trimming: 0 bases; junction bases outside the gene matches: 4. Germline CDR1 reads SGHDT; CDR2 reads YYEEEE. The treatment: oral pan-JAK inhibitor, 5-10 mg twice daily. A word on this clone: Antigen: not known.

In each case, RNA was isolated and then reverse transcribed into cDNA as the sequencing template. Sequencing used immunoSEQ multiplex PCR; TCRdb keeps in-frame clones, though not all of them. The data contain roughly 99,000 clones, roughly 84% of them singletons. This receptor was taken from a human donor with alopecia areata. The genes are TRBV5-6 and TRBJ2-3; 10 nucleotides align to TRBD1. The sample consisted of CD8+ T cells sorted from blood, taken at week 24, from a patient treated with tofacitinib. CDR3 sequence (DNA): TGTGCCAGCAGCTCCGGGACAGGGGCTAGCACAGATACGCAGTATTTT. Its translation: CASSSGTGASTDTQYF.